This is a list of T cell receptor beta chains from one sample in a study of blood T cell repertoires in COVID-19. The table came from immunoSEQ multiplex PCR; TCRdb's copy has only in-frame clones and leaves some out. The profile shows approximately 260,000 clones, over 70% of them singletons. Specimen: peripheral blood. Receptor source: a human donor in a cohort sampled during active COVID-19. The CDR3 runs from the conserved cysteine through the conserved F or W. A D gene is named only where the DNA matches it firmly. Expanded clones get a size class; other rows say once, few or many, or leave the size out.

D gene	clone size	V gene	J gene	CDR3 DNA	CDR3 protein
TRBD2	-	TRBV5-1	TRBJ2-2	TGCGCCAGCAGCTTACTAAGCGGGGGCACCGGGGAGCTGTTTTTT	CASSLLSGGTGELFF
-	-	TRBV9	TRBJ2-3	TGTGCCAGCAGGGGTAGCGGCACAGATACGCAGTATTTT	CASRGSGTDTQYF
-	-	TRBV5-1	TRBJ2-7	TGCGCCAGCAGACCGGACTTGGGCCACTACGAGCAGTACTTC	CASRPDLGHYEQYF
TRBD1	-	TRBV5-1	TRBJ1-1	TGCGCCAGCTTTGACAGGGGGCAGGGGAACACTGAAGCTTTCTTT	CASFDRGQGNTEAFF
TRBD1	-	TRBV6-5	TRBJ1-5	TGTGCCAGCACTTACTCCCGACAGGGCGGCAATCAGCCCCAGCATTTT	CASTYSRQGGNQPQHF
-	-	TRBV19	TRBJ2-1	TGTGCCAGTAGGTTTACGGATGAGGATGAGCAGTTCTTC	CASRFTDEDEQFF
-	-	TRBV2	TRBJ1-2	TGTGCCAGCAGCGCGGACAGCTATGGCTACACCTTC	CASSADSYGYTF
TRBD1	few	TRBV11-2	TRBJ1-6	TGTGCCAGCAGCTTGGGACAGGGGCATAATTCACCCCTCCACTTT	CASSLGQGHNSPLHF
-	-	TRBV29-1	TRBJ1-4	TGCAGCGTCGCCTTATTAATGGGTAGGGGTGAAAAACTGTTTTTT	CSVALLMGRGEKLFF
TRBD1	-	TRBV5-1	TRBJ1-2	TGCGCCAGCAGCTTGACCGGGACAGGGTCGTGGGGCTACACCTTC	CASSLTGTGSWGYTF
-	-	TRBV10-3	TRBJ2-7	TGTGCCACGTCCTTGGAGGGCTACGAGCAGTACTTC	CATSLEGYEQYF
TRBD1	few	TRBV9	TRBJ2-7	TGTGCCAGCAGCCGGGACAGGTACGAGCAGTACTTC	CASSRDRYEQYF
-	-	TRBV11-1	TRBJ2-1	TGTGCCAGCAGCTTCGCCAGTTTCTCCTACAATGAGCAGTTCTTC	CASSFASFSYNEQFF
TRBD1	-	TRBV13	TRBJ1-3	TGTGCCAGCAGCTTAGCGGGACAGTACTCTGGAAACACCATATATTTT	CASSLAGQYSGNTIYF
-	once	TRBV5-4	TRBJ2-5	TGTGCCAGCAGCAACCTCTTTGGGCCACAAGAGACCCAGTACTTC	CASSNLFGPQETQYF
-	-	TRBV5-4	TRBJ2-3	TGTGCCAGCAGCTTAAAACAGTCTGATACGCAGTATTTT	CASSLKQSDTQYF
-	-	TRBV2	TRBJ2-1	TGTGCCAGCACCCCAGGGTATCTGCGCAGCTCCTACAATGAGCAGTTCTTC	CASTPGYLRSSYNEQFF
-	-	TRBV27	TRBJ2-2	TGTGCCAGCAGTTTCCTCGCACAGGGTCGACGGGAGCTGTTTTTT	CASSFLAQGRRELFF
-	-	TRBV28	TRBJ1-1	TGTGCCAGCAGTTTGAAAATGGCGGGGAACACTGAAGCTTTCTTT	CASSLKMAGNTEAFF
-	-	TRBV10-3	TRBJ2-1	TGTGCCATCAGGGAGGATCTAGCTTGGGTGGTCAATGAGCAGTTCTTC	CAIREDLAWVVNEQFF
TRBD2	-	TRBV7-9	TRBJ2-1	TGTGCCAGCAGCTTCTCTGGGACTAACTTTTACAATGAGCAGTTCTTC	CASSFSGTNFYNEQFF
-	once	TRBV7-8	TRBJ1-1	TGTGCCAGCAGCTTAGTCGGGGGGGCAGGGGCCATCCCAACCTTT	CASSLVGGAGAIPTF
TRBD1	once	TRBV7-6	TRBJ2-7	TGTGCCAGCAGCTCCAAGGTCCCGGGACAGGGGGGCTACGAGCAGTACTTC	CASSSKVPGQGGYEQYF
-	-	TRBV12-3/TRBV12-4	TRBJ2-7	TGTGCCAGCAGCTCGGGGTCCTACGAGCAGTACTTC	CASSSGSYEQYF
-	-	TRBV5-1	TRBJ2-3	TGCGCCAGCAGCTTGTTGGTCGCGGGGAGCACAGATACGCAGTATTTT	CASSLLVAGSTDTQYF
-	-	TRBV12-5	TRBJ1-2	TGTGCTAGTGGTTTCCAGGGAAACTATGGCTACACCTTC	CASGFQGNYGYTF
TRBD1	-	TRBV7-9	TRBJ2-1	TGTGCCAGCAGCCCCCTACTCTTCCTACAGGGGCATTCCTACAATGAGCAGTTCTTC	CASSPLLFLQGHSYNEQFF
TRBD2	-	TRBV2	TRBJ2-3	TGTGCCAGCAGAGGGGACTACCAAAGCACAGATACGCAGTATTTT	CASRGDYQSTDTQYF
-	-	TRBV2	TRBJ2-7	TGTGCCAGCAGTGAATTGGGACTTGGATACGAGCAGTACTTC	CASSELGLGYEQYF
-	-	TRBV13	TRBJ2-1	TGTGCCAGCAGCTCAAGACAGGCCTTTATCCCGGACAATGAGCAGTTCTTC	CASSSRQAFIPDNEQFF
-	-	TRBV18	TRBJ2-5	TGTGCCAGCTCACCAAATTACGGGCAAGAGACCCAGTACTTC	CASSPNYGQETQYF
-	-	TRBV9	TRBJ2-4	TGTGCCAGCAGCCCCCCCGCGGAGGGGGCCAAAAACATTCAGTACTTC	CASSPPAEGAKNIQYF
-	-	TRBV7-9	TRBJ2-6	TGTGCCAGCAGCTTAAGGGGAACTGGGGCCAACGTCCTGACTTTC	CASSLRGTGANVLTF
TRBD2	-	TRBV6-5	TRBJ2-7	TGTGCCAGCGGGACTAGCGGGGGCTACGAGCAGTACTTC	CASGTSGGYEQYF
-	-	TRBV7-8	TRBJ2-7	TGTGCCAGCAGTCGGTCATTCTCCTACGAGCAGTACTTC	CASSRSFSYEQYF
TRBD1	-	TRBV5-1	TRBJ1-1	TGCGCCAGCAGCTTGCGTTTCGCAGGGGGGAACACTGAAGCTTTCTTT	CASSLRFAGGNTEAFF
-	once	TRBV7-6	TRBJ2-7	TGTGCCAGTGGGACGGGACACAACGAGCAGTACTTC	CASGTGHNEQYF
-	-	TRBV18	TRBJ2-1	TGTGCCAGCTCTCGTGAACAGGGCAGAGGGTACAATGAGCAGTTCTTC	CASSREQGRGYNEQFF
-	-	TRBV4-1	TRBJ1-3	TGCGCCAGCAGCTCAGGTTTCTCCTCACCCTCTGGAAACACCATATATTTT	CASSSGFSSPSGNTIYF
-	-	TRBV28	TRBJ1-2	TGTGCCAGCAGGAAAACAACGTTATATGGCTACACCTTC	CASRKTTLYGYTF
-	-	TRBV6-5	TRBJ2-2	TGTGCCAGCAGTCAGGGCTATAACACCGGGGAGCTGTTTTTT	CASSQGYNTGELFF
TRBD1	-	TRBV4-1	TRBJ1-2	TGCGCCAGCAGCCAGAGGACAGGACTGAACTATGGCTACACCTTC	CASSQRTGLNYGYTF
TRBD1	-	TRBV5-1	TRBJ2-1	TGCGCCAGCAGCCCATGGGGACAGGGGGCGAATGAGCAGTTCTTC	CASSPWGQGANEQFF
-	-	TRBV3-1/TRBV3-2	TRBJ2-3	TGTGCCAGCAGCCAAGAACCCCCCAGGCCCATTAGCACAGATACGCAGTATTTT	CASSQEPPRPISTDTQYF
-	few	TRBV6-5	TRBJ1-2	TGTGCCAGCAGTTACTCCTCGGAGGGCTATGGCTACACCTTC	CASSYSSEGYGYTF
TRBD2	-	TRBV18	TRBJ2-7	TGTGCCAGCTCACGGAGTTCCGGACTAGCGGGAGCGGGCGAGCAGTACTTC	CASSRSSGLAGAGEQYF
-	-	TRBV6-6	TRBJ2-7	TGTGCCAGCAGTTATATTCCAGGGTTTTACGAGCAGTACTTC	CASSYIPGFYEQYF
-	few	TRBV14	TRBJ2-7	TGTGCCAGCAGCCAAGTCAGTCTGCGGTACGAGCAGTACTTC	CASSQVSLRYEQYF
-	-	TRBV24-1	TRBJ2-2	TGTGCCACACGGGGGGCCAGGGACACCGGGGAGCTGTTTTTT	CATRGARDTGELFF
-	-	TRBV7-2	TRBJ2-3	TGTGCCAGCAGCTTAAGAGCGGCGGGTTACCTCACAGATACGCAGTATTTT	CASSLRAAGYLTDTQYF
TRBD2	-	TRBV18	TRBJ2-1	TGTGCCAGCTCACCACGGCTAGCGGGGACCTACAATGAGCAGTTCTTC	CASSPRLAGTYNEQFF
-	-	TRBV27	TRBJ2-1	TGTGCCAGCAGTTTATCTGTCGGGAAGCACTACAATGAGCAGTTCTTC	CASSLSVGKHYNEQFF
-	-	TRBV18	TRBJ1-1	TGTGCCAGCAAAGTTCAGGGTAACACTGAAGCTTTCTTT	CASKVQGNTEAFF
-	-	TRBV10-3	TRBJ2-7	TGTGCCATCAGTGAGCCGGGCGACAGGACCTCCTACGAGCAGTACTTC	CAISEPGDRTSYEQYF
-	few	TRBV24-1	TRBJ1-1	TGTGCCACCAGACCTGGCACCATGAACACTGAAGCTTTCTTT	CATRPGTMNTEAFF
-	-	TRBV28	TRBJ2-5	TGTGCCAGCAGTTTTTTAGGGGTGGAGACCCAGTACTTC	CASSFLGVETQYF
-	-	TRBV21-1	TRBJ2-6	TGTGCCAGCAGCCACCAGGTCAGGCTACAATCTGGGGCCAACGTCCTGACTTTC	CASSHQVRLQSGANVLTF
-	-	TRBV6-5	TRBJ1-6	TGTGCCAGCAGAGCGCGGACAGCCCACTCTGGGGCCCTCCACTTT	CASRARTAHSGALHF